This TCR beta chain was sequenced for a study of T cells in Graves' hyperthyroidism and ophthalmopathy. Findings and caveats of the study: Blood held most thyroid clonotypes expanded above 0.001 frequency. From stable hyperthyroidism, ophthalmopathy was separated by a 13 V-J model.

TCR beta CDR3 regions were amplified from RNA. A first-round RT-PCR of the TCR CDR3 used the HTBI primer set. TCRdb reprocessed the multiplex PCR reads via MiXCR and lists one record per CDR3 protein. The table has about 610,000 distinct CDR3 sequences, approximately 15% seen once. Germline V gene sequence: CDR1 WSHSY, CDR2 SAAADI. The CDR3 consists of 14 residues. V was shortened by 3 bases and J by 2 bases, with 10 bases between the two germline ends. About this clonotype: Antigen specificity is unknown.

Using over 8.5 ml of fresh peripheral blood, PBMCs were prepared. The clonotype comes from a woman aged 40-49 years with Graves' ophthalmopathy. The sample was blood. V and J are TRBV10-2 and TRBJ1-1; unclear D gene. The CDR3 bases are TGCGCCAGCAGTGAAATGAAGGGAAACACTGAAGCTTTCTTT. This codes for CASSEMKGNTEAFF.